The clone carrying this T cell receptor (beta chain) was observed at least ten times. Its specificity is not known. Uncontrolled infections, other autoimmune diseases, pregnancy or lactation barred patients from enrollment. The sample comes from a study of Graves' ophthalmopathy and Graves' hyperthyroidism. Study context: Hyperthyroidism was classified as stable if no ophthalmopathy occurred within 18 months of follow-up.

This CDR3 region has 13 residues. V lost 5 bases and J lost 2, with 10 bases in between. Germline-derived CDR1 and CDR2 are LNHDA and SQIVND (reference sequence). General study results and limits: Appearing in blood as well were most expanded thyroid clonotypes above 0.001 frequency. Classification of ophthalmopathy versus stable hyperthyroidism by a 13-signature model yielded around 88% sensitivity and around 77% specificity.

TCR beta CDR3 amplification used RNA transcripts. Following a first-round RT-PCR that used HTBI primers, a second-round multiplex PCR was carried out. Using its own MiXCR run on the multiplex PCR reads, TCRdb lists one record per CDR3 protein. The repertoire holds over a million distinct CDR3 sequences, about 36% seen once, with over 8.5% in the top ten. What was sequenced was peripheral blood or thyroid tissue (not recorded which). This chain uses TRBV19 with TRBJ2-7; possible D gene TRBD1, 5 bases. The clonotype was recovered from an adult man with Graves' hyperthyroidism. Written as DNA, the CDR3 is TGTGCCAGTAGTTGGGGCCACACCTACGAGCAGTACTTC. This encodes CASSWGHTYEQYF.